This T cell receptor (beta chain) was identified during a study of blood T cell repertoires in COVID-19. Study-wide background: From the United States, Italy and Spain came samples of acute and convalescent COVID-19. In each case, the material was cDNA or gDNA derived from T cells, B-cell-depleted T cells, or PBMCs.

CDR1 is LNHDA and CDR2 is SQIVND in the germline V gene (reference sequence). This CDR3 region has 14 residues. The V and J ends lost 6 bases and 0 bases, in that order; junction bases with no gene match: 3. Authors' data handling: Nucleated cell counts were estimated from reference gene primer amplification. TCRdb's copy holds only in-frame clones and misses some; the assay was immunoSEQ multiplex PCR. V and J calls and clone size are copied from that table; D and trimming were computed from the DNA. The sample carries 50,000 to 65,000 clones, around 93% recorded once. The source material was peripheral blood. The chain joins TRBV19 to TRBJ1-2, with 8 bases lining up with TRBD1. This TCR was sampled from a man between 50 and 59 years old with acute or convalescent COVID-19. The CDR3, as DNA: TGTGCCAGTAGGACAGGGGTCGCTAACTATGGCTACACCTTC. Protein: CASRTGVANYGYTF.